These 11 T cell receptor beta chains came from one sample sequenced in a study of T cell changes during pregnancy in multiple sclerosis. This table comes from immunoSEQ multiplex PCR, and its TCRdb copy is limited to in-frame clones, with some not included. The sample lists about 51,000 clones; 93% were seen once. The sample in question was peripheral blood, obtained in the second trimester of pregnancy. These receptors originate from a female donor with multiple sclerosis, enrolled in a pregnancy study.

The chain recombines TRBV5-1 with TRBJ2-6; TRBD1 matches 10 bases. This CDR3 has 17 residues. Germline-derived CDR1 and CDR2 are SGHRS and YFSETQ. Germline trimming cut 9 bases from V and 0 bases from J; bases unmatched to any gene: 9. The CDR3 protein is CAIVTGGLPSGANVLTF. The CDR3 DNA is TGCGCCATCGTGACAGGGGGCCTTCCCTCTGGGGCCAACGTCCTGACTTTC.

This chain connects TRBV6-4 to TRBJ2-2; perhaps TRBD2 as D (5 bases). Trimming cost V 6 bases and J 1 base, with 15 bases left between them. The CDR3 has 16 amino acids. Germline CDR1 MRHNA, CDR2 SNTAGT. In DNA, the CDR3 is TGTGCCAGCAGCCCCTCCGTGCGGGTGAACACCGGGGAGCTGTTTTTT. Amino acids: CASSPSVRVNTGELFF.

The chain combines TRBV11-2 with TRBJ2-1; 8 nucleotides line up with TRBD2. CDR1 and CDR2 (germline): SGHAT, FQNNGV. Trimming removed 6 bases from V and 4 bases from J; junction bases left unmatched: 8. The CDR3 runs to 15 residues. Here the CDR3 DNA reads TGTGCCAGCAGACCTTACGGGAGGGGGTACAATGAGCAGTTCTTC. Its translation: CASRPYGRGYNEQFF.

This clone has only one observation. V gene TRBV21-1 combines with J gene TRBJ2-2; the table's D call, TRBD1, was not checked against the DNA. TRBV21-1 is a recognized pseudogene. The CDR3 is 17 amino acids. The CDR3 sequence is CASSNRQGAPDTGELFF. The DNA of the CDR3 is TGTGCCAGCAGCAATAGACAGGGGGCCCCTGACACCGGGGAGCTGTTTTTT.

This sequence joins TRBV19 and TRBJ2-5; TRBD2 matches at 7 bases. With V trimmed by 0 bases and J by 3 bases, 4 bases remained unmatched. The CDR3 extends over 15 amino acids. Germline values: CDR1 LNHDA, CDR2 SQIVND (reference sequence). This chain's CDR3 is CASSIDPGTKETQYF. The CDR3 region has the DNA TGTGCCAGTAGTATAGATCCCGGGACTAAAGAGACCCAGTACTTC.

V usage is TRBV28 and J usage is TRBJ1-1, with TRBD1 matching 7 bases. Trimming removed 5 bases from V and 4 bases from J; junction bases left unmatched: 7. Germline lookup yields CDR1 MDHEN and CDR2 SYDVKM. The CDR3 totals 14 residues. The CDR3 reads CASSTLQGITEAFF. The CDR3 DNA is TGTGCCAGCAGTACCCTACAGGGGATCACTGAAGCTTTCTTT.

The chain combines TRBV7-9 with TRBJ1-1, with 8 bases fitting TRBD1. This CDR3 is built from 14 residues. The germline CDR1 and CDR2 sequences are SEHNR and FQNEAQ (reference sequence). Trimming cost V 3 bases and J 4 bases; bases outside gene matches: 4. The CDR3 sequence is CASSFPDRGTEAFF. DNA of the CDR3: TGTGCCAGCAGCTTCCCCGACAGGGGCACTGAAGCTTTCTTT.

To note about this clone: The sample has other DNA sequences that encode this CDR3 too. The V gene is TRBV19, the J gene TRBJ2-1; D is possibly TRBD2 (7 bases). Germline V gives CDR1 LNHDA, CDR2 SQIVND (reference sequence). The CDR3 has 14 amino acids. V lost 3 bases and J lost 4, with 10 bases in between. The CDR3 DNA follows: TGTGCCAGTAGTATGGAGGGGGGGTACAATGAGCAGTTCTTC. It yields the protein CASSMEGGYNEQFF.

This clone qualifies as medium-sized. V is TRBV4-2 and J is TRBJ2-2; 7 bases align to TRBD1. The CDR3 spans 16 residues. Germline CDR1 LGHNA, CDR2 YNFKEQ. J gave up 3 bases and V 3 bases, and 7 bases lay outside the gene matches. The CDR3 is CASSQEGQDHTGELFF. For the CDR3, the DNA is TGTGCCAGCAGCCAGGAAGGACAGGACCACACCGGGGAGCTGTTTTTT.

The table lists this clone with a count of one. This chain connects TRBV19 to TRBJ2-7; tentatively, D is TRBD2 (7 bases). Trimming cost V 3 bases and J 2 bases, with 11 bases left between them. Germline CDR1 and CDR2: LNHDA and SQIVND (reference sequence). The CDR3 length is 14 residues. CDR3 protein: CASSIRGGPYEQYF. The CDR3 DNA is TGTGCCAGTAGTATCCGCGGGGGCCCCTACGAGCAGTACTTC. Combining the CDR3 with reference TRBV19 and TRBJ2-7 gives the whole variable domain DGGITQSPKYLFRKEGQNVTLSCEQNLNHDAMYWYRQDPGQGLRLIYYSQIVNDFQKGDIAEGYSVSREKKESFPLTVTSAQKNPTAFYLCASSIRGGPYEQYFGPGTRLTVT.

The sample holds a few counts of this clone. V and J are TRBV19 and TRBJ1-5; D possibly corresponds to TRBD1 (6 bases). Germline loops: CDR1 LNHDA, CDR2 SQIVND (reference sequence). The CDR3 runs to 13 residues. Trimming removed 3 bases at V and 6 bases at J, with 9 bases between. CDR3 sequence (DNA): TGTGCCAGTAGTATGGTAGGGGGTCAGCCCCAGCATTTT. It translates to CASSMVGGQPQHF.